This TCR beta chain was captured in a study of T cell changes during pregnancy in multiple sclerosis. This CDR3 spans 16 amino acids. CDR1 and CDR2 (germline): SGHVS, FQNEAQ. Trimming took off 3 bases at V and 3 bases at J, with 14 bases between the two ends. Assay: immunoSEQ multiplex PCR; the TCRdb copy retains only in-frame clones and omits some. The profile shows about 43,000 clones, approximately 91% of them singletons. Sequenced: PBMCs (not recorded whether the cells were cultured). This chain connects TRBV7-8 to TRBJ2-2, with D perhaps matching TRBD1 (6 bases). This sequence was found in a female donor with multiple sclerosis, enrolled in a pregnancy study. The CDR3 loop reads CASSFNTAGDTGELFF. DNA for the CDR3: TGTGCCAGCAGCTTTAATACGGCAGGGGACACCGGGGAGCTGTTTTTT.